This T cell receptor (beta chain) was identified in a study of graft-versus-host responses after intestinal transplantation. Sequencing was performed with immunoSEQ multiplex PCR; in TCRdb, only in-frame clones are kept and a portion is missing. The table records 75,000 to 100,000 clones, 90% to 95% of them present only once. The germline V gene encodes CDR1 SGDLS and CDR2 YYNGEE. The trim removed 4 bases at V and 4 bases at J, leaving 11 bases unmatched. The CDR3 covers 16 residues. Worth noting for this clone: The antigen remains unidentified.

This sequence was found in a human donor who was the organ donor for an intestinal transplant. The J gene is TRBJ1-5, the V gene TRBV9; 7 nucleotides agree with TRBD1. Sequencing used unstimulated CD4+ T cells sorted from spleen or lymph node cells, obtained before transplant. The CDR3 loop is CASSPTPGQLNQPQHF. The CDR3 DNA reads as TGTGCCAGCAGCCCTACGCCGGGACAGTTGAATCAGCCCCAGCATTTT.